Listed here is a single TCR beta chain. TCRdb keeps only in-frame clones here, not all; method: immunoSEQ multiplex PCR. Of about 660,000 clones listed, approximately 88% are singletons. Germline loops: CDR1 KGHSH, CDR2 LQKENI. The CDR3 length is 16 residues. V lost 4 bases to trimming and J lost 1 base; unmatched junction nucleotides: 9. The data are from a study of shared T cell receptors in the human thymus. The same data also contributed to another study, on human thymus T cells. Per that study: Healthy Finnish infants undergoing corrective surgery for congenital heart defects were the donors. Resected material from corrective heart surgery provided the thymus tissue analysed. Apparent skewing of V and J gene usage characterized both thymic and blood repertoires. Related research found strongly overlapping thymic repertoires in unrelated individuals.

This chain uses TRBV18 with TRBJ1-2; TRBD1 agrees at 7 bases. Source material: thymocytes. The receptor was derived from a boy in the first two years of life with a congenital heart defect. The CDR3 DNA reads as TGTGCCAGCTCACGGCCGGCGGGACAGAGTAACTATGGCTACACCTTC. Translating it yields CASSRPAGQSNYGYTF.